The clone carrying this T cell receptor beta chain was seen just once. Its specificity is not known. The investigators made TCR beta cDNA from approximately 0.5 ug total RNA, using a constant-region primer. Slightly modified ARM-PCR, run as three nested multiplex PCR rounds, produced the TCR beta libraries. Running 9 to 10 cycles apiece, the first two PCR rounds relied on TRBV1-TRBV30 forward primers together with a C-beta reverse primer. From the multiplex PCR reads, TCRdb called clonotypes with MiXCR, one entry per CDR3 protein. The sample carries 70,000 to 95,000 distinct CDR3 sequences, over 60% recorded once. The data were taken from a study of tumor-infiltrating lymphocytes in primary liver carcinoma. Background on the study: Patients included men and women of 30 to 69 years. Staged T1-T3 N0M0, the tumors had sizes that ranged from about 4.2 to 11 cm across. Regarding the study as a whole: About 7.5-25% of top clones, no more, were shared by all five regions. Compared with blood, tumor repertoires held significantly more in their top 250 clones.

Without any cell sorting, about 18-30 mg of bulk tissue yielded co-extracted RNA and DNA. CDR1 and CDR2 (germline): MNHNS, SASEGT. The length of the CDR3 is 13 residues. The sample comprised liver tumor tissue from sampling region 4. Subset indicated: tumor region T4, right-lateral pole. V gene TRBV6-1 combines with J gene TRBJ2-5; 7 bases match TRBD1. The DNA end lines up better with TRBJ2-1; the J call may be wrong. This TCR was sampled from a man aged 40-50 years with primary liver carcinoma and hepatitis B virus infection. In nucleotides, the CDR3 is TGTGCCAGCACGACAGGGCGCCAAGAGACCCAGTTCTTC. The encoded protein is CASTTGRQETQFF.